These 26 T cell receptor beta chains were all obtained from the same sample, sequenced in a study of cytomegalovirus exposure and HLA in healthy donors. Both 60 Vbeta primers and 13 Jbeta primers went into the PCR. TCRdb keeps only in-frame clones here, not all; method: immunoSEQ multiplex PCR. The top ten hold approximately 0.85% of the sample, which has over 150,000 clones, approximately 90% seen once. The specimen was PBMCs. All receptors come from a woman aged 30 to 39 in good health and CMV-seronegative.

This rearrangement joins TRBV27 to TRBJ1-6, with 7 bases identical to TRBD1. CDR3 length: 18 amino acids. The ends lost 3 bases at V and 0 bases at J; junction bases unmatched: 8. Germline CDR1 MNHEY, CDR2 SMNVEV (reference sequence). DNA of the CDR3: TGTGCCAGCAGTTTCCGGGACAGCCTTAGCTCCTATAATTCACCCCTCCACTTT. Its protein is CASSFRDSLSSYNSPLHF.

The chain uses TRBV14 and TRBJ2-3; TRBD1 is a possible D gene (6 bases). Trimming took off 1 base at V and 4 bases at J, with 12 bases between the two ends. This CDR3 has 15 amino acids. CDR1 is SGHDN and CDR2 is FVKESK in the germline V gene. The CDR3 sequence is CASSQANRVADTQYF. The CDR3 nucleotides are TGTGCCAGCAGCCAAGCCAACAGGGTGGCAGATACGCAGTATTTT.

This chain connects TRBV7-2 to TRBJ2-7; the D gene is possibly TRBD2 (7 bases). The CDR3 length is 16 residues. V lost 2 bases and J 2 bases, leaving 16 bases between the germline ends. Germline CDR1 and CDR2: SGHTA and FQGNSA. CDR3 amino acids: CASSLRGGGGAYEQYF. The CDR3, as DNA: TGTGCCAGCAGCTTAAGGGGGGGAGGGGGGGCCTACGAGCAGTACTTC.

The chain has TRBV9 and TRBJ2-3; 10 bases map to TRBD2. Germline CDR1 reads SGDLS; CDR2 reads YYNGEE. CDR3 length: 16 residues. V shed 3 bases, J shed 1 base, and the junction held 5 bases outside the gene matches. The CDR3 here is CASSALAGVRTDTQYF. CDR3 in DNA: TGTGCCAGCAGCGCTCTAGCGGGAGTTCGCACAGATACGCAGTATTTT.

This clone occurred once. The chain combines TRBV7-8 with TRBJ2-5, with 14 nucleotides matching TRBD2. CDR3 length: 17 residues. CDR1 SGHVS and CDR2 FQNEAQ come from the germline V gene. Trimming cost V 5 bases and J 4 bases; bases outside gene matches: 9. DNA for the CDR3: TGTGCCAGCAGCAGAGGACTAGCGGGAGGTGGGGGAGAGACCCAGTACTTC. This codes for CASSRGLAGGGGETQYF.

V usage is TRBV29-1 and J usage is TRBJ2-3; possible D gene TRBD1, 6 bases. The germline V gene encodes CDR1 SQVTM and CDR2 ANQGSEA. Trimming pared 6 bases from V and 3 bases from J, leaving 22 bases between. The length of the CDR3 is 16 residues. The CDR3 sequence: CSVAGQTAVVTDTQYF. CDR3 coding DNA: TGCAGCGTCGCTGGACAGACAGCCGTGGTTACAGATACGCAGTATTTT.

For the CDR3, the DNA is TGTGCCAGCAGCTTGAGGGAGAGGAACACTGAAGCTTTCTTT. Amino acid sequence: CASSLRERNTEAFF. The chain links TRBV5-4 to TRBJ1-1; no firm D call. This CDR3 has 14 amino acids. The V gene lost 1 base and the J gene lost 1 base, with 8 bases spanning the gap. Germline loops: CDR1 SGHNT, CDR2 YYREEE (reference sequence).

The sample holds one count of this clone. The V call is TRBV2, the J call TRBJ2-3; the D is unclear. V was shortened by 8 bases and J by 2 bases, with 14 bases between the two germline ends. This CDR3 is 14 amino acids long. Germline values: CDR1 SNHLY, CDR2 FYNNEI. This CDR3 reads CASAILTNTDTQYF. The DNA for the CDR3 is TGTGCCAGCGCGATCCTCACTAACACAGATACGCAGTATTTT.

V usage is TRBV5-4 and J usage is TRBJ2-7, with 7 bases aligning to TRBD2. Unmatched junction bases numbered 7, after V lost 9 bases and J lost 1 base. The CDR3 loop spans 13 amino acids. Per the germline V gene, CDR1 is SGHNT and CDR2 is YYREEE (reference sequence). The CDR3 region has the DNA TGTGCCACCCGGGGCGGGGGATCCTACGAGCAGTACTTC. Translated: CATRGGGSYEQYF.

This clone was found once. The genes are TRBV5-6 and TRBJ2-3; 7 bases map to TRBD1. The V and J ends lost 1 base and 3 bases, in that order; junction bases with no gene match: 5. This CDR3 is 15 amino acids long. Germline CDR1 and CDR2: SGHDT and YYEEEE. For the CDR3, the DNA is TGTGCCAGCAGCTTGCTACAGGGGTCAACAGATACGCAGTATTTT. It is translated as CASSLLQGSTDTQYF. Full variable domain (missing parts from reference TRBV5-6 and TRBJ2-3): DAGVTQSPTHLIKTRGQQVTLRCSPKSGHDTVSWYQQALGQGPQFIFQYYEEEERQRGNFPDRFSGHQFPNYSSELNVNALLLGDSALYLCASSLLQGSTDTQYFGPGTRLTVL.

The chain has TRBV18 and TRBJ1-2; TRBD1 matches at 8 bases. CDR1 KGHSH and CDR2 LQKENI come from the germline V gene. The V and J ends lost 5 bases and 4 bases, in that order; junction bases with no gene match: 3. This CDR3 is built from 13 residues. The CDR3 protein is CASSSDRAYGYTF. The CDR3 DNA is TGTGCCAGCTCATCGGACAGGGCCTATGGCTACACCTTC.

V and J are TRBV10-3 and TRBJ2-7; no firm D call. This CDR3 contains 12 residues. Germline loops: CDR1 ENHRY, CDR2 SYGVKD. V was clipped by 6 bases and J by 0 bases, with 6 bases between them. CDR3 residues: CAISPLSYEQYF. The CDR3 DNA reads TGTGCCATCAGCCCACTCTCCTACGAGCAGTACTTC.

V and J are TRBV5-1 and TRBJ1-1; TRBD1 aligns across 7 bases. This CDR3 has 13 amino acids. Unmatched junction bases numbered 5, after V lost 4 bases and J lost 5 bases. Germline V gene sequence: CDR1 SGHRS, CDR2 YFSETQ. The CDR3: CASSPDRRTEAFF. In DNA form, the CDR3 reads TGCGCCAGCAGCCCGGACAGGCGGACTGAAGCTTTCTTT.

The CDR3 sequence: CASSLISSYNEQFF. In DNA form, the CDR3 reads TGTGCCAGCAGCCTAATAAGCTCCTACAATGAGCAGTTCTTC. The chain employs TRBV7-7 and TRBJ2-1; D remains unclear. Germline values: CDR1 SSHAT, CDR2 FNYEAQ (reference sequence). V lost 5 bases, J lost 0 bases, and 8 bases lay in between. CDR3 length: 14 residues.

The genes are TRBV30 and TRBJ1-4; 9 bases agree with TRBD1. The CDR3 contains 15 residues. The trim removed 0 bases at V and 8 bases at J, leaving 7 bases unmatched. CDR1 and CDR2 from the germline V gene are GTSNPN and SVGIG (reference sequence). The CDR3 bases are TGTGCCTGGAGTGTATTGGGACAGGGAGACGAAAAACTGTTTTTT. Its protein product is CAWSVLGQGDEKLFF.

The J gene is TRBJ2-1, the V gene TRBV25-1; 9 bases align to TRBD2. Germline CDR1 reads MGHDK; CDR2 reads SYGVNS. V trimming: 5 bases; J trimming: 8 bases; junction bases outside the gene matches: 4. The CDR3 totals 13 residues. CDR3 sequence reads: CASSRGGVDEQFF. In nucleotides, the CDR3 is TGTGCCAGCAGTCGCGGGGGGGTCGATGAGCAGTTCTTC.

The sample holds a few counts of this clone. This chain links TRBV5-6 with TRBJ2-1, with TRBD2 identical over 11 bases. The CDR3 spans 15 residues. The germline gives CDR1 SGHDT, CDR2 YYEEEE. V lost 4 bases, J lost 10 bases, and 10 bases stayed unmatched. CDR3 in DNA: TGTGCCAGCAGCGCCGCAACTAGCGGGAGACACGAGCAGTTCTTC. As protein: CASSAATSGRHEQFF.

CDR3 in DNA: TGTGCCAGCAGCCCCACTCCGGGACAGGACTATGGCTACACCTTC. Residues: CASSPTPGQDYGYTF. The V call is TRBV4-2, the J call TRBJ1-2; 8 bases agree with TRBD1. The ends lost 4 bases at V and 3 bases at J; junction bases unmatched: 7. The germline gives CDR1 LGHNA, CDR2 YNFKEQ. The CDR3 is 15 amino acids.

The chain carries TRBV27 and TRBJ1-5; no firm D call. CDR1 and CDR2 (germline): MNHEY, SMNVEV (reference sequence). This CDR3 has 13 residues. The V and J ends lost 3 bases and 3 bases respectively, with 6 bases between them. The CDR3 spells CASSFSYNQPQHF. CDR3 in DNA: TGTGCCAGCAGTTTTAGTTACAATCAGCCCCAGCATTTT.

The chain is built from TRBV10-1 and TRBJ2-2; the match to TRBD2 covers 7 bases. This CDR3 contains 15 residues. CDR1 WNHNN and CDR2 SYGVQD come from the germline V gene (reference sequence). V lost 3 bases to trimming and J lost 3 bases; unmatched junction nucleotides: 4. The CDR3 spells CASSEGGSHTGELFF. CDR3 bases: TGCGCCAGCAGTGAAGGCGGGAGTCACACCGGGGAGCTGTTTTTT.

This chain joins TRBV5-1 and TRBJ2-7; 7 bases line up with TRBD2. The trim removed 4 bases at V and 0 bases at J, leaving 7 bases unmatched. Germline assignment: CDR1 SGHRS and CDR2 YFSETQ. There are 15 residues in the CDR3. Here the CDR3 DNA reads TGCGCCAGCAGCCGTCTAGCGGACCGCTCCTACGAGCAGTACTTC. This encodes CASSRLADRSYEQYF.

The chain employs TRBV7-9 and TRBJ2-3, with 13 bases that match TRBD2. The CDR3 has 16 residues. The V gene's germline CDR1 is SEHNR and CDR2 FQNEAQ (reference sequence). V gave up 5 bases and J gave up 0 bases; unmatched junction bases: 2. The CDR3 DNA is TGTGCCAGCAGCACGGGACTAGCGGGGAGCACAGATACGCAGTATTTT. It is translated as CASSTGLAGSTDTQYF. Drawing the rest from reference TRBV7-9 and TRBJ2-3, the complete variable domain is DTGVSQNPRHKITKRGQNVTFRCDPISEHNRLYWYRQTLGQGPEFLTYFQNEAQLEKSRLLSDRFSAERPKGSFSTLEIQRTEQGDSAMYLCASSTGLAGSTDTQYFGPGTRLTVL.

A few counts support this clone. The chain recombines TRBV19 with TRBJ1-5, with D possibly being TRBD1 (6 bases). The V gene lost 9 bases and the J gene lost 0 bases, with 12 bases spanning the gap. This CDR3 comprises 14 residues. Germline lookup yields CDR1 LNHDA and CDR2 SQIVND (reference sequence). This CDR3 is CASRQVISNQPQHF. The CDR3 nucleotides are TGTGCCAGCCGACAGGTTATTAGCAATCAGCCCCAGCATTTT.

The CDR3 sequence is CASSSGPRGYTF. The CDR3 coding sequence is TGTGCCAGCAGTTCAGGTCCTCGGGGCTACACCTTC. The chain couples TRBV7-9 to TRBJ1-2; D not certain. The CDR3 sequence is 12 residues long. V was trimmed by 6 bases and J by 8 bases, leaving 13 bases between them. Per germline, CDR1 SEHNR and CDR2 FQNEAQ (reference sequence).

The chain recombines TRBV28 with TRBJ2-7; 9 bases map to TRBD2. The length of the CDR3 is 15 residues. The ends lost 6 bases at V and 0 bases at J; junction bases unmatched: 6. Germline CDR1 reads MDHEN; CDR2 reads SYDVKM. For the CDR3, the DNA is TGTGCCAGCAGCCCCCTAGCGGGAAGCTCCTACGAGCAGTACTTC. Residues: CASSPLAGSSYEQYF.

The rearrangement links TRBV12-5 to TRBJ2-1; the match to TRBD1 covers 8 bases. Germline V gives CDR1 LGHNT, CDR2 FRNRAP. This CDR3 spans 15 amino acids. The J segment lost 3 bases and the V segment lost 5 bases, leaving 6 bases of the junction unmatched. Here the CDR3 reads CASGLGQGLYNEQFF. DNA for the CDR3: TGTGCTAGTGGTCTTGGACAGGGCCTCTACAATGAGCAGTTCTTC.